These T cell receptor beta chains were read from a single sample in a study of blood T cell repertoires in COVID-19. TCRdb keeps only in-frame clones here, not all; method: immunoSEQ multiplex PCR. The table lists around 230,000 clones, about nine tenths of them singletons, with more than 2.5% in the top ten. The specimen was PBMCs or T cells enriched from blood (not recorded which). The receptors come from a woman in her twenties or thirties who had recovered from COVID-19. The CDR3 runs from the conserved cysteine through the conserved F or W. A D gene is named only where the DNA matches it firmly. The listing skips clone size in some rows; elsewhere it reads once, few, many or a size class.

j_call: TRBJ2-3; v_call: TRBV4-1; d_call: -; clone_size: -; cdr3_aa: CASSQVGGGNTDTQYF; cdr3_nt: TGCGCCAGCAGCCAAGTGGGAGGCGGGAACACAGATACGCAGTATTTT
j_call: TRBJ2-7; v_call: TRBV6-2/TRBV6-3; d_call: TRBD2; clone_size: -; cdr3_aa: CASSYSFAETSRYEQYF; cdr3_nt: TGTGCCAGCAGTTACTCGTTCGCCGAGACTAGCAGGTACGAGCAGTACTTC
j_call: TRBJ1-2; v_call: TRBV4-1; d_call: TRBD1; clone_size: few; cdr3_aa: CASSRDRGTNYGYTF; cdr3_nt: TGCGCCAGCAGCCGGGACAGGGGTACTAACTATGGCTACACCTTC
j_call: TRBJ2-1; v_call: TRBV29-1; d_call: -; clone_size: -; cdr3_aa: CSADTNQVGEQFF; cdr3_nt: TGCAGCGCCGATACTAACCAAGTCGGAGAGCAGTTCTTC
j_call: TRBJ1-4; v_call: TRBV5-4; d_call: TRBD1; clone_size: -; cdr3_aa: CASTQGQRNEKLFF; cdr3_nt: TGTGCCAGCACACAGGGACAGAGAAATGAAAAACTGTTTTTT
j_call: TRBJ1-1; v_call: TRBV27; d_call: -; clone_size: -; cdr3_aa: CASIPDRMNTEAFF; cdr3_nt: TGTGCCAGCATCCCAGACAGAATGAACACTGAAGCTTTCTTT
j_call: TRBJ2-2; v_call: TRBV9; d_call: -; clone_size: -; cdr3_aa: CASSVATSTGELFF; cdr3_nt: TGTGCCAGCAGCGTAGCTACTAGCACCGGGGAGCTGTTTTTT
j_call: TRBJ2-7; v_call: TRBV7-2; d_call: -; clone_size: many; cdr3_aa: CASSLGARVRDEQYF; cdr3_nt: TGTGCCAGCAGCTTAGGGGCCAGGGTAAGGGACGAGCAGTACTTC
j_call: TRBJ2-6; v_call: TRBV7-3; d_call: -; clone_size: -; cdr3_aa: CASSSAHSSGANVLTF; cdr3_nt: TGTGCCAGCAGCTCTGCTCACAGCTCTGGGGCCAACGTCCTGACTTTC
j_call: TRBJ2-1; v_call: TRBV6-1; d_call: -; clone_size: few; cdr3_aa: CASSESGLSYNEQFF; cdr3_nt: TGTGCCAGCAGTGAATCCGGACTTTCCTACAATGAGCAGTTCTTC
j_call: TRBJ2-2; v_call: TRBV4-3; d_call: -; clone_size: once; cdr3_aa: CASTGVNTGELFF; cdr3_nt: TGCGCCAGCACGGGGGTTAACACCGGGGAGCTGTTTTTT
j_call: TRBJ2-3; v_call: TRBV11-2; d_call: TRBD2; clone_size: once; cdr3_aa: CASSQTSAYTDTQYF; cdr3_nt: TGTGCCAGCAGTCAAACTAGCGCCTACACAGATACGCAGTATTTT
j_call: TRBJ1-4; v_call: TRBV4-3; d_call: -; clone_size: -; cdr3_aa: CASSQDIGERNEKLFF; cdr3_nt: TGCGCCAGCAGCCAAGATATAGGGGAAAGAAATGAAAAACTGTTTTTT
j_call: TRBJ1-1; v_call: TRBV6-5; d_call: -; clone_size: -; cdr3_aa: CASSQGGTEAFF; cdr3_nt: TGTGCCAGCAGTCAGGGCGGAACTGAAGCTTTCTTT
j_call: TRBJ1-2; v_call: TRBV4-2; d_call: -; clone_size: -; cdr3_aa: CASSQERDFDGYTF; cdr3_nt: TGTGCCAGCAGCCAAGAGAGGGATTTCGATGGCTACACCTTC
j_call: TRBJ1-2; v_call: TRBV4-2; d_call: TRBD1; clone_size: once; cdr3_aa: CASSQDTQGAVYGYTF; cdr3_nt: TGTGCCAGCAGCCAAGATACCCAGGGGGCGGTCTATGGCTACACCTTC
j_call: TRBJ1-3; v_call: TRBV7-9; d_call: TRBD1; clone_size: -; cdr3_aa: CASSPQGARGNTIYF; cdr3_nt: TGTGCCAGCAGCCCCCAGGGGGCAAGAGGAAACACCATATATTTT
j_call: TRBJ2-2; v_call: TRBV5-1; d_call: TRBD1; clone_size: -; cdr3_aa: CASSGQGAAGELFF; cdr3_nt: TGCGCCAGCAGCGGTCAGGGGGCAGCCGGGGAGCTGTTTTTT
j_call: TRBJ1-5; v_call: TRBV4-3; d_call: -; clone_size: -; cdr3_aa: CASSQERSTGRNQPQHF; cdr3_nt: TGCGCCAGCAGCCAAGAGAGGAGTACAGGCCGCAATCAGCCCCAGCATTTT
j_call: TRBJ1-2; v_call: TRBV2; d_call: -; clone_size: -; cdr3_aa: CATGGGYGYTF; cdr3_nt: TGTGCCACCGGGGGGGGGTACGGCTACACCTTC
j_call: TRBJ1-6; v_call: TRBV11-2; d_call: -; clone_size: -; cdr3_aa: CASTMRGGISYNSPLHF; cdr3_nt: TGTGCCAGCACCATGAGGGGGGGTATCTCCTATAATTCACCCCTCCACTTT
j_call: TRBJ2-5; v_call: TRBV5-1; d_call: -; clone_size: once; cdr3_aa: CASSLGAGETQYF; cdr3_nt: TGCGCCAGCAGCTTGGGCGCCGGAGAGACCCAGTACTTC
j_call: TRBJ1-2; v_call: TRBV5-4; d_call: -; clone_size: few; cdr3_aa: CASSSPLRYGYTF; cdr3_nt: TGTGCCAGCAGCTCACCATTGAGATATGGCTACACCTTC
j_call: TRBJ1-2; v_call: TRBV5-4; d_call: TRBD1; clone_size: -; cdr3_aa: CASSSPGTGFYGYTF; cdr3_nt: TGTGCCAGCAGCTCCCCGGGGACAGGCTTCTATGGCTACACCTTC
j_call: TRBJ1-4; v_call: TRBV15; d_call: -; clone_size: -; cdr3_aa: CATSRDAGTNEKLFF; cdr3_nt: TGTGCCACCAGCAGGGACGCAGGGACAAATGAAAAACTGTTTTTT
j_call: TRBJ2-2; v_call: TRBV12-3/TRBV12-4; d_call: -; clone_size: once; cdr3_aa: CASWPEPGELFF; cdr3_nt: TGTGCTTCCTGGCCGGAGCCCGGGGAGCTGTTTTTT
j_call: TRBJ1-1; v_call: TRBV5-1; d_call: TRBD1; clone_size: once; cdr3_aa: CASSLDRERAFF; cdr3_nt: TGCGCCAGCAGCTTAGACAGGGAAAGAGCTTTCTTT
j_call: TRBJ1-5; v_call: TRBV5-1; d_call: -; clone_size: -; cdr3_aa: CASSLVGGAQPQHF; cdr3_nt: TGCGCCAGCAGCTTGGTCGGGGGTGCTCAGCCCCAGCATTTT
j_call: TRBJ1-1; v_call: TRBV6-5; d_call: -; clone_size: -; cdr3_aa: CASTQGPEAFF; cdr3_nt: TGTGCCAGCACTCAGGGGCCTGAAGCTTTCTTT
j_call: TRBJ2-7; v_call: TRBV6-5; d_call: TRBD2; clone_size: -; cdr3_aa: CASSYGVAGSLEQYF; cdr3_nt: TGTGCCAGCAGTTACGGCGTAGCGGGGAGCCTCGAGCAGTACTTC
j_call: TRBJ1-3; v_call: TRBV7-2; d_call: -; clone_size: once; cdr3_aa: CASSDTSSGNTIYF; cdr3_nt: TGTGCCAGCAGCGACACCAGCTCTGGAAACACCATATATTTT
j_call: TRBJ2-3; v_call: TRBV3-1/TRBV3-2; d_call: TRBD2; clone_size: -; cdr3_aa: CASSQDLAGGLSDTQYF; cdr3_nt: TGTGCCAGCAGCCAAGACCTAGCGGGGGGGCTCTCAGATACGCAGTATTTT
j_call: TRBJ1-2; v_call: TRBV7-3; d_call: TRBD1; clone_size: -; cdr3_aa: CASSLTDRGEDGYTF; cdr3_nt: TGTGCCAGCAGCTTAACGGACAGGGGAGAGGATGGCTACACCTTC
j_call: TRBJ1-1; v_call: TRBV13; d_call: TRBD1; clone_size: once; cdr3_aa: CASSLGDRDTEAFF; cdr3_nt: TGTGCCAGCAGCTTAGGGGACAGGGACACTGAAGCTTTCTTT
j_call: TRBJ1-1; v_call: TRBV6-5; d_call: -; clone_size: -; cdr3_aa: CASSPTGVNTEAFF; cdr3_nt: TGTGCCAGCAGCCCAACAGGTGTGAACACTGAAGCTTTCTTT
j_call: TRBJ1-2; v_call: TRBV11-2; d_call: -; clone_size: -; cdr3_aa: CASSLNIGSTGSYGYTF; cdr3_nt: TGTGCCAGCAGCTTAAACATCGGCAGTACGGGTAGCTATGGCTACACCTTC
j_call: TRBJ2-3; v_call: TRBV11-3; d_call: -; clone_size: -; cdr3_aa: CASSLETGYTQYF; cdr3_nt: TGTGCCAGCAGCTTGGAGACAGGCTACACGCAGTATTTT
j_call: TRBJ2-7; v_call: TRBV5-1; d_call: -; clone_size: -; cdr3_aa: CASSTATNTYEQYF; cdr3_nt: TGCGCCAGCAGCACGGCTACTAATACCTACGAGCAGTACTTC
j_call: TRBJ2-7; v_call: TRBV5-8; d_call: -; clone_size: -; cdr3_aa: CASSLSAPWDEQYF; cdr3_nt: TGTGCCAGCAGCTTGAGCGCCCCTTGGGACGAGCAGTACTTC
j_call: TRBJ1-6; v_call: TRBV19; d_call: TRBD1; clone_size: -; cdr3_aa: CASSQTGSGSPLHF; cdr3_nt: TGTGCCAGTAGTCAGACAGGGAGCGGTTCACCCCTCCACTTT
j_call: TRBJ2-3; v_call: TRBV6-2/TRBV6-3; d_call: TRBD2; clone_size: -; cdr3_aa: CASSRPGLAQNTQYF; cdr3_nt: TGTGCCAGCAGTCGACCGGGACTAGCCCAAAATACGCAGTATTTT
j_call: TRBJ2-7; v_call: TRBV5-1; d_call: TRBD2; clone_size: -; cdr3_aa: CASRSGSGGSRSYEQYF; cdr3_nt: TGCGCCAGCAGATCTGGTAGCGGGGGGTCCCGCTCCTACGAGCAGTACTTC
j_call: TRBJ2-7; v_call: TRBV7-9; d_call: TRBD1; clone_size: -; cdr3_aa: CASSPPIQGASYEQYF; cdr3_nt: TGTGCCAGCAGCCCCCCGATCCAGGGGGCCTCCTACGAGCAGTACTTC
j_call: TRBJ1-2; v_call: TRBV14; d_call: -; clone_size: -; cdr3_aa: CASSPGIKYGYTF; cdr3_nt: TGTGCCAGCAGTCCAGGGATCAAGTATGGCTACACCTTC
j_call: TRBJ2-7; v_call: TRBV11-1; d_call: -; clone_size: -; cdr3_aa: CASSLLADEQYF; cdr3_nt: TGTGCCAGCAGCTTATTAGCTGACGAGCAGTACTTC
j_call: TRBJ2-3; v_call: TRBV3-1/TRBV3-2; d_call: TRBD2; clone_size: -; cdr3_aa: CASSQGLAGDTQYF; cdr3_nt: TGTGCCAGCAGCCAAGGACTAGCGGGGGATACGCAGTATTTT
j_call: TRBJ1-1; v_call: TRBV19; d_call: -; clone_size: -; cdr3_aa: CASSVGWGETEAFF; cdr3_nt: TGTGCCAGTAGTGTAGGGTGGGGAGAGACTGAAGCTTTCTTT
j_call: TRBJ1-5; v_call: TRBV12-3/TRBV12-4; d_call: -; clone_size: few; cdr3_aa: CASSLGGSQPQHF; cdr3_nt: TGTGCCAGCAGTTTAGGAGGGTCTCAGCCCCAGCATTTT
j_call: TRBJ2-6; v_call: TRBV5-1; d_call: TRBD1; clone_size: -; cdr3_aa: CASSPRDSSGANVLTF; cdr3_nt: TGCGCCAGCAGCCCCCGGGACAGCTCTGGGGCCAACGTCCTGACTTTC
j_call: TRBJ1-1; v_call: TRBV27; d_call: -; clone_size: -; cdr3_aa: CASSVQGLPNTEAFF; cdr3_nt: TGTGCCAGCAGTGTCCAGGGCCTACCGAACACTGAAGCTTTCTTT
j_call: TRBJ2-5; v_call: TRBV14; d_call: -; clone_size: -; cdr3_aa: CASRPPGSGETQYF; cdr3_nt: TGTGCCAGCAGACCACCAGGAAGTGGAGAGACCCAGTACTTC
j_call: TRBJ1-6; v_call: TRBV5-8; d_call: TRBD1; clone_size: -; cdr3_aa: CASSLQGNNSPLHF; cdr3_nt: TGTGCCAGCAGCCTACAGGGGAATAATTCACCCCTCCACTTT